This TCR beta chain was captured in a study of pediatric ulcerative colitis. Looked up from germline, CDR1 is SEHNR and CDR2 is FQNEAQ (reference sequence). The junction had 9 bases not matched to a gene; V was cut back by 5 bases and J by 7 bases. The length of the CDR3 is 16 residues. About this clone itself: Its antigen is currently unknown.

This was a survey-level run. Assay: immunoSEQ multiplex PCR; the TCRdb copy retains only in-frame clones and omits some. The repertoire holds approximately 60,000 clones, 86% seen once, with roughly 3% in the top ten. At colonoscopy, a blood sample was also collected. Whole-study results and caveats: All ulcerative colitis patients, but no controls, carried a couple of rectal clonotypes.

Specimen: blood. The sequence was obtained from a boy between 10 and 17 years old with severe ulcerative colitis. The chain has TRBV7-9 and TRBJ2-2, with 11 nucleotides matching TRBD1. The CDR3 DNA follows: TGTGCCAGCAGCCTTCGGACAGGGGGCGCGGGCGGGGAGCTGTTTTTT. Protein: CASSLRTGGAGGELFF.